This TCR beta chain was documented in a study of CD8 T cells in Susac syndrome. Random hexamers were used to reverse transcribe roughly 0.45 to 1 ug of RNA. TCRdb reanalysed the immunoSEQ multiplex PCR reads using MiXCR and keeps one entry per CDR3 protein. This sample carries fewer than 350,000 distinct CDR3 sequences, about 90% of them seen once, and the ten largest clones take roughly 0.064%. The germline gives CDR1 SQVTM, CDR2 ANQGSEA. V shed 4 bases and J shed 4 bases, with 12 bases lying between them. The length of the CDR3 is 13 residues. Material for sequencing was CD4+ T cells from PBMCs. The receptor was derived from a human donor with multiple sclerosis. The chain has TRBV29-1 and TRBJ2-3; TRBD2 might be the D (5 bases). As DNA, the CDR3 is TGCAGCGTTGTAATTATGAGGGCAGATACGCAGTATTTT. Encoded protein: CSVVIMRADTQYF.